This is a list of T cell receptor beta chains from one sample in a study of regulatory T cells in long-lasting Graves disease. TCRdb redid the calling of the multiplex PCR reads with MiXCR, one entry per CDR3 protein. The data hold around 500,000 distinct CDR3 sequences, with roughly 13% observed a single time. These data were likewise used in another study, on T cells in Graves' hyperthyroidism and ophthalmopathy.

The sample consisted of peripheral blood mononuclear cells (PBMCs), taken at new diagnosis, from a patient treated with antithyroid drugs. These receptor sequences come from a man aged 30 to 45 with Graves disease. CDR3s include the opening cysteine and the closing phenylalanine or tryptophan. A D gene is named only where the DNA matches it firmly. Not all rows give a size; the values are once, few, many and, for expanded clones, a class.

j_gene,abundance,v_gene,d_gene,CDR3aa,CDR3nt
TRBJ2-4,many,TRBV13,TRBD1,CASSPTGGRNIQYF,TGTGCCAGCAGCCCGACAGGGGGTCGGAACATTCAGTACTTC
TRBJ2-5,.,TRBV24-1,.,CATRASGVQETQYF,TGTGCCACCAGGGCCTCCGGGGTACAAGAGACCCAGTACTTC
TRBJ2-7,many,TRBV6-1,.,CASRALSASYEQYF,TGTGCCAGCAGAGCCCTGAGCGCCTCCTACGAGCAGTACTTC
TRBJ2-6,few,TRBV14,.,CASSQGAAGGANVLTF,TGTGCCAGCAGCCAAGGGGCTGCGGGAGGGGCCAACGTCCTGACTTTC
TRBJ2-2,few,TRBV10-3,.,CAISDRLPFANTGELFF,TGTGCCATCAGTGATCGTCTCCCGTTCGCGAACACCGGGGAGCTGTTTTTT
TRBJ1-5,many,TRBV12-5,.,CASGTVANQPQHF,TGTGCTAGTGGGACTGTCGCCAATCAGCCCCAGCATTTT
TRBJ2-1,few,TRBV7-7,TRBD2,CASSPGLAGEDPQFF,TGTGCCAGCAGCCCCGGACTAGCGGGAGAGGACCCCCAGTTCTTC
TRBJ2-3,many,TRBV6-4,TRBD2,CASSDTALAGDTDTQYF,TGTGCCAGCAGTGACACTGCATTAGCGGGAGACACAGATACGCAGTATTTT
TRBJ1-5,few,TRBV30,.,CAWSRVGDQPQHF,TGTGCCTGGAGTCGGGTGGGGGATCAGCCCCAGCATTTT
TRBJ1-2,many,TRBV7-9,TRBD1,CASSPEPQGTSRGYTF,TGTGCCAGCAGCCCTGAACCACAGGGGACTTCCCGAGGCTACACCTTC
TRBJ1-2,many,TRBV2,TRBD1,CASSEARQGGFYGYTF,TGTGCCAGCAGTGAAGCTCGACAGGGGGGGTTCTATGGCTACACCTTC
TRBJ2-7,many,TRBV7-9,.,CASSVSPSTGRSYEQYF,TGTGCCAGCAGCGTAAGCCCGTCGACGGGACGCAGCTACGAGCAGTACTTC
TRBJ1-1,many,TRBV28,TRBD1,CASSTDRGLAEAFF,TGTGCCAGCAGTACCGACAGGGGGCTAGCTGAAGCTTTCTTT
TRBJ2-3,many,TRBV11-2,.,CASSLDLSDTQYF,TGTGCCAGCAGCTTAGATCTGTCAGATACGCAGTATTTT
TRBJ2-7,many,TRBV13,.,CASRVQGQRYEQYF,TGTGCCAGCAGGGTACAGGGCCAGAGGTACGAGCAGTACTTC
TRBJ2-3,.,TRBV13,TRBD2,CASSNEREGGGTDTQYF,TGTGCCAGCAGCAATGAGCGGGAGGGAGGAGGCACAGATACGCAGTATTTT
TRBJ2-7,many,TRBV9,.,CASSVVLDDGEQYF,TGTGCCAGCAGCGTGGTGCTCGATGACGGGGAGCAGTACTTC
TRBJ1-4,.,TRBV5-6,.,CASSLFAESTNEKLFF,TGTGCCAGCAGCTTGTTTGCCGAATCAACTAATGAAAAACTGTTTTTT
TRBJ2-3,many,TRBV11-2,.,CASSATGTGTDTQYF,TGTGCCAGCAGCGCAACGGGGACTGGCACAGATACGCAGTATTTT
TRBJ2-2,many,TRBV7-9,TRBD2,CASSSPIAGGRGGELFF,TGTGCCAGCAGCTCGCCAATAGCGGGAGGTCGTGGCGGGGAGCTGTTTTTT
TRBJ1-1,many,TRBV7-2,.,CASSRDRRKTEAFF,TGTGCCAGCAGCCGCGACAGGAGGAAGACTGAAGCTTTCTTT
TRBJ2-6,many,TRBV27,.,CASSFLGATPGANVLTF,TGTGCCAGCAGTTTCCTCGGGGCGACCCCCGGGGCCAACGTCCTGACTTTC
TRBJ2-1,.,TRBV10-3,.,CAISSPPTNEQFF,TGTGCCATCAGTAGCCCCCCCACCAATGAGCAGTTCTTC
TRBJ2-5,.,TRBV20-1,.,CSAALRGLQETQYF,TGCAGTGCTGCCCTAAGGGGACTCCAAGAGACCCAGTACTTC
TRBJ2-1,many,TRBV7-6,TRBD2,CASSHITSGPSPGDEQFF,TGTGCCAGCAGCCACATCACTAGCGGGCCGTCTCCCGGGGATGAGCAGTTCTTC
TRBJ2-1,few,TRBV29-1,.,CSVPARGARDEQFF,TGCAGCGTCCCAGCGAGGGGGGCGCGAGATGAGCAGTTCTTC
TRBJ2-3,many,TRBV14,.,CASSQDLEDTQYF,TGTGCCAGCAGCCAAGACCTCGAAGATACGCAGTATTTT
TRBJ1-3,few,TRBV6-4,.,CASSDNRTGNTIYF,TGTGCCAGCAGTGACAACAGGACTGGAAACACCATATATTTT